Sequencing of this T cell receptor beta chain was carried out in a study of cytomegalovirus exposure and HLA in healthy donors. Whole-study results and caveats: There were a few CMV-associated chains whose specificity for CMV antigens was confirmed in vitro. The authors enumerated some 170 TCR beta chains as linked to cytomegalovirus. Using the classifier, cytomegalovirus status was reportedly diagnosed with high specificity and sensitivity.

TCRdb's table, derived via immunoSEQ multiplex PCR, lists solely in-frame clones and lacks some. The table shows fewer than 400,000 clones, with over 75% occurring only once. This clone has a single count. Its antigen is unknown. The CDR3 covers 18 residues. With 1 base removed from V and 0 bases from J, the gap between germline ends came to 15 bases. In germline, CDR1 is LNHNV, CDR2 YYDKDF (reference sequence). Donors were drawn from the roughly 110-subject validation cohort, separate from the roughly 670-subject first cohort. The rearrangement uses TRBV15 and TRBJ1-4, with D possibly TRBD1 on 5 matching bases. The TCR sequence derives from a man aged 30 to 39 in good health and CMV-seronegative. The sequencing sample was made of PBMCs. The CDR3 sequence: CATSRGPGRPATNEKLFF. In DNA, the CDR3 is TGTGCCACCAGCAGAGGCCCAGGGCGCCCCGCAACTAATGAAAAACTGTTTTTT.